The clone carrying this T cell receptor beta chain showed up just once. Sampling times: baseline, cycle 4 day 1, cycle 7 day 1. These data belong to a study of OX40 agonist ivuxolimab in advanced cancers. Background on the study: The patients received ivuxolimab by intravenous route every 2 weeks at 0.01 to 10 mg/kg.

The method was immunoSEQ multiplex PCR; TCRdb's version includes in-frame clones alone and lacks a portion of them. The table lists approximately 100,000 clones, around nine tenths of them singletons, with around 0.47% in the top ten. J lost 0 bases, V lost 6 bases, and 1 base had no gene match. The V gene's germline CDR1 is SQVTM and CDR2 ANQGSEA. The CDR3 runs to 13 residues. The source was CD4+ or CD8+ T cells sorted from blood, collected in a trial of the OX40 agonist ivuxolimab. The chain links TRBV29-1 to TRBJ1-2, with TRBD1 identical over 10 bases. The sequence was obtained from an adult with an advanced solid tumor such as melanoma, head and neck, liver or kidney cancer. CDR3 loop: CSVGQGTNYGYTF. The CDR3 bases are TGCAGCGTGGGACAGGGGACTAACTATGGCTACACCTTC.